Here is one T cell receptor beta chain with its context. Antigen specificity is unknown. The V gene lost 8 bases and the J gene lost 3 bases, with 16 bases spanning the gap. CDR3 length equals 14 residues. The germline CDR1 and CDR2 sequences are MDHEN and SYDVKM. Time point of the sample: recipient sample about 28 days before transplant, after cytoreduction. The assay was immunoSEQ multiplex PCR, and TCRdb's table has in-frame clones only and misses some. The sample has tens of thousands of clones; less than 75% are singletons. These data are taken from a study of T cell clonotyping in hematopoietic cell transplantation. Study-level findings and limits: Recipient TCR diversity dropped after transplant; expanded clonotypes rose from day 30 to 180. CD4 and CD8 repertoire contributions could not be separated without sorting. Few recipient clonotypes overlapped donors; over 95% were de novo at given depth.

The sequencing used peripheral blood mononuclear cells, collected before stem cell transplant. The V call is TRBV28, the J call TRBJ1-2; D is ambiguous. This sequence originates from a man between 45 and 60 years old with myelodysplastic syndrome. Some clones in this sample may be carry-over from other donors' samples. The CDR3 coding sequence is TGTGCCAGCTTACGGGCCCCCGGGCACTATGGCTACACCTTC. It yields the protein CASLRAPGHYGYTF.